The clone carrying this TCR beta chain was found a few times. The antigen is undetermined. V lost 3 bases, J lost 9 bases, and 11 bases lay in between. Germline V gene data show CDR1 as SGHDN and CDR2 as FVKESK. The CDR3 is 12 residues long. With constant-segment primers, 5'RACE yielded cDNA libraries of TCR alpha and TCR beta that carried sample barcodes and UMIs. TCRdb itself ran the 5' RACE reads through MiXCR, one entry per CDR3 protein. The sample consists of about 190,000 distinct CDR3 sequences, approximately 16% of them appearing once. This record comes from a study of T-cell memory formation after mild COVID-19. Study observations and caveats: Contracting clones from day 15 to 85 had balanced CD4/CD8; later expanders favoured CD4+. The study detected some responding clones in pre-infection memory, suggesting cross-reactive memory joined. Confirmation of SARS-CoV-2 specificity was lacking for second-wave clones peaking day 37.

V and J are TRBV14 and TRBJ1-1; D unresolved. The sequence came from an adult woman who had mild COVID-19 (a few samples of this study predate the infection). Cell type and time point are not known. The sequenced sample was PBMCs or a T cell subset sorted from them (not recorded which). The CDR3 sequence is CASSHLGGKAFF. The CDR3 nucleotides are TGTGCCAGCAGCCACTTAGGTGGAAAAGCTTTCTTT.